This T cell receptor (beta chain) was identified during a study of Tregs in tolerant kidney transplant recipients. Study outcomes and limitations: Biological reproducibility was not directly addressed, but technical replication error appeared minimal.

After 6 days with irradiated graft donor PBMCs, CFSE-labeled recipient PBMCs were FACS-sorted. Assay: immunoSEQ multiplex PCR; the TCRdb copy retains only in-frame clones and omits some. This sample's table has more than 2,500 clones. CDR3 length equals 14 residues. V lost 7 bases, J lost 4 bases, and 6 bases stayed unmatched. The germline V gene has CDR1 MGHRA and CDR2 YSYEKL. On this clone itself: Antigen: not known. Read sequence stops 3 residues before the CDR3 end, and the germline J gene provides the missing end.

Source: CD8+ T cells from blood cultured with allogeneic cells, taken before the transplant. The clonotype originates from a human patient who received a combined kidney and bone marrow transplant. The gene calls are TRBV4-1 and TRBJ2-3; 9 bases are a match to TRBD2. CDR3 bases read: TGCGCCAGCACGTGGCGGGGGGGCGCAGATACG. Protein sequence: CASTWRGGADT. The CDR3 reads in full as CASTWRGGADTQYF.